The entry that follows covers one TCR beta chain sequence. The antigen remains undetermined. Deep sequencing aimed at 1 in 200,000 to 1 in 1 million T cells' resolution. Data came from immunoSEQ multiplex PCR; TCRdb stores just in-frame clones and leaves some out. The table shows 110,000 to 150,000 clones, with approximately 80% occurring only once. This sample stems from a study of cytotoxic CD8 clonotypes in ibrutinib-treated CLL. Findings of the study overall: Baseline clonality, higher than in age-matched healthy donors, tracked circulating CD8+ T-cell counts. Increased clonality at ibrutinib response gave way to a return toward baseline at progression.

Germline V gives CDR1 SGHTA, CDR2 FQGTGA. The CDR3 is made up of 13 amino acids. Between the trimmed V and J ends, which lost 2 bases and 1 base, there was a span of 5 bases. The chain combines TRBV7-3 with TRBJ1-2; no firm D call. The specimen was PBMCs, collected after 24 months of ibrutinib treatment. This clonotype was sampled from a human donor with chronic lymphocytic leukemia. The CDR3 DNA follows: TGTGCCAGCAGCTTAGGAAATAACTATGGCTACACCTTC. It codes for CASSLGNNYGYTF.